The present T cell receptor beta chain was sequenced within a study of blood T cells in healthy people across ages. It was 9.5 to 10 milliliters of peripheral blood that were drawn from each donor. Primers used in a second PCR of roughly 6 to 11 cycles were a sample-barcoded 5' primer and a J-beta primer mix. Researchers report that a template-switch adaptor with 12 random nucleotides tagged each cDNA molecule. At least 2.5 million CDR3-containing paired-end reads were obtained per sample. One entry per CDR3 protein, called by TCRdb with MiXCR from the 5' RACE reads. Here the sample spans hundreds of thousands of distinct CDR3 sequences, under 45% being singletons. This CDR3 has 12 residues. Germline V gives CDR1 MNHNY, CDR2 SVGAGI (reference sequence). Trimming left V 8 bases short and J 0 bases short, with 7 bases between.

This TCR was recovered from a man in his fifties or sixties in good health. This chain connects TRBV6-6 to TRBJ2-5; maybe TRBD2 (5 bases). The sample comprised blood. CDR3 DNA sequence: TGTGCCAGCGGGGAGTACCAAGAGACCCAGTACTTC. Translating gives CASGEYQETQYF.